The 25 T cell receptor beta chains presented below share a single source sample, sequenced in a study of vaccination effects on CD4 cells after COVID-19. Assay used: immunoSEQ multiplex PCR; TCRdb lists only in-frame clones, some missing. The sample records 70,000 or so clones, about 78% being singletons. CD4+ T cells specific for antigen were expanded with viral peptide pools by the ViraFEST assay before sequencing. With more than 9 days of culture completed, CD4+ T cells were isolated. Each vaccine recipient was nucleocapsid antibody negative and had no prior SARS-CoV-2 infection. Which antigens these TCRs recognize remains unknown. Specimen: CD4+ T cells from PBMCs cultured with SARS-CoV-2 spike peptides, collected before COVID-19 vaccination. The source of these receptors is a human donor who received a COVID-19 vaccine.

This clone is a singleton in its sample. CDR3 coding DNA: TGTGCCACAGGGACTAGCGGGGGAACAGATACGCAGTATTTT. Translating gives CATGTSGGTDTQYF. This sequence joins TRBV10-3 and TRBJ2-3; TRBD2 agrees at 14 bases. V trimming: 10 bases; J trimming: 3 bases; junction bases outside the gene matches: 3. Germline CDR1 and CDR2: ENHRY and SYGVKD. The CDR3 runs to 14 residues.

In this sample, this clone turned up once. This chain links TRBV18 with TRBJ2-4; the match to TRBD2 covers 11 bases. Unmatched junction bases numbered 8, after V lost 3 bases and J lost 10 bases. The CDR3 contains 15 residues. Germline V gene lookup returns CDR1 KGHSH and CDR2 LQKENI. CDR3 DNA: TGTGCCAGCTCACCCGGGACTAGCGGTTCGGGTATTCAGTACTTC. It is translated as CASSPGTSGSGIQYF.

This clone was seen a few times. The rearrangement uses TRBV30 and TRBJ2-5; weak D call: TRBD1 (6 bases). The ends were cut back, 0 bases at V and 9 bases at J, with 17 bases in the middle. Germline V CDR1 and CDR2: GTSNPN, SVGIG (reference sequence). This CDR3 spans 14 amino acids. Here the CDR3 reads CAWSVQGPSVSQYF. CDR3 nucleotides: TGTGCCTGGAGTGTACAGGGTCCTAGTGTATCCCAGTACTTC. Full variable domain (rest looked up from reference TRBV30 and TRBJ2-5): SQTIHQWPATLVQPVGSPLSLECTVEGTSNPNLYWYRQAAGRGLQLLFYSVGIGQISSEVPQNLSASRPQDRQFILSSKKLLLSDSGFYLCAWSVQGPSVSQYFGPGTRLLVL.

In its sample, this clone was seen once. J is TRBJ2-3 and V is TRBV10-1; perhaps TRBD1 as D (6 bases). V dropped 8 bases and J dropped 0 bases, with 21 bases sitting between them. The CDR3 extends over 17 amino acids. Germline V gene data show CDR1 as WNHNN and CDR2 as SYGVQD (reference sequence). The CDR3 region is CASADRPRPASTDTQYF. CDR3 coding DNA: TGCGCCAGCGCGGACAGACCACGACCCGCTAGCACAGATACGCAGTATTTT.

V gene TRBV24-1 combines with J gene TRBJ2-5, with a weak D call TRBD1 (6 bases). The CDR3 contains 14 residues. Trimming took 5 bases from V and 5 from J, leaving 14 bases between them. The V gene's germline CDR1 is KGHDR and CDR2 SFDVKD. The CDR3 coding sequence is TGTGCCACCAGTGCTCCAGGGGCACCGGAGACCCAGTACTTC. Translation gives CATSAPGAPETQYF.

V gene TRBV12-3 or TRBV12-4 combines with J gene TRBJ1-2; 8 bases map to TRBD1. V dropped 8 bases and J dropped 1; count of bases not matched to a gene: 3. This CDR3 contains 13 residues. The CDR3 reads CASRDRNNYGYTF. In nucleotides, the CDR3 is TGTGCCAGCCGGGACAGGAATAACTATGGCTACACCTTC.

The genes are TRBV24-1 and TRBJ2-1; 8 bases fit TRBD1. Per germline, CDR1 KGHDR and CDR2 SFDVKD. The CDR3 is 14 amino acids. Losses at the gene ends were 6 bases for V and 6 bases for J; bases not matched to a gene: 6. DNA of the CDR3: TGTGCCACCAGTAAGGGACAGGCCCCCAATGAGCAGTTCTTC. Translating gives CATSKGQAPNEQFF.

This clone was observed a handful of times. CDR3 residues: CASTTWGLGQPQHF. The CDR3 DNA is TGTGCCAGCACCACGTGGGGGCTGGGACAGCCCCAGCATTTT. The chain couples TRBV5-8 to TRBJ1-5, with D tentatively TRBD1 (6 bases). From germline, CDR1 is SGHTS and CDR2 YDEGEE. The V end lost 6 bases, the J end lost 7 bases, and 17 bases lay between the germline ends. The CDR3 is 14 residues long.

The chain couples TRBV11-3 to TRBJ1-5, with D possibly being TRBD1 (5 bases). Trimming left V 5 bases short and J 0 bases short, with 14 bases between. This CDR3 region has 16 residues. Germline V lookup: CDR1 SGHNT, CDR2 YENEEA. This CDR3 reads CASSHKGVNSNQPQHF. Written as DNA, the CDR3 is TGTGCCAGCAGCCATAAAGGGGTGAATAGCAATCAGCCCCAGCATTTT.

This chain uses TRBV12-3 or TRBV12-4 with TRBJ2-1, with a weak D call TRBD1 (5 bases). The V end lost 4 bases, the J end lost 10 bases, and 8 bases lay between the germline ends. CDR3 length: 11 residues. CDR3 sequence: CASSSRTEQFF. The CDR3 bases are TGTGCCAGCAGTTCCCGGACAGAGCAGTTCTTC.

The chain couples TRBV7-8 to TRBJ2-3, with D tentatively TRBD2 (6 bases). The CDR3 has 15 amino acids. V was clipped by 5 bases and J by 5 bases, with 17 bases between them. Germline CDR1 reads SGHVS; CDR2 reads FQNEAQ. The CDR3 here is CASSPGTLMRDTQYF. The CDR3 nucleotides read TGTGCCAGCAGCCCCGGGACTCTCATGAGAGATACGCAGTATTTT.

V usage is TRBV9 and J usage is TRBJ2-5, with D perhaps assigned TRBD1 or TRBD2 (5 bases each). The CDR3 covers 13 residues. Per the germline V gene, CDR1 is SGDLS and CDR2 is YYNGEE. V lost 0 bases to trimming and J lost 3 bases, with 6 bases between them. CDR3 coding DNA: TGTGCCAGCAGCGTAGGAGGGGAAGAGACCCAGTACTTC. Protein: CASSVGGEETQYF.

V is TRBV20-1 and J is TRBJ2-3, with D uncertain. The germline V gene encodes CDR1 DFQATT and CDR2 SNEGSKA (reference sequence). The CDR3 extends over 11 amino acids. V gave up 0 bases and J gave up 7 bases, with 5 bases separating them. In nucleotides, the CDR3 is TGCAGTGCTAGAGATCCCTATACGCAGTATTTT. It is translated as CSARDPYTQYF.

The chain recombines TRBV19 with TRBJ1-4; D not certain. Trimming left V 4 bases short and J 0 bases short, with 3 bases between. Germline loops: CDR1 LNHDA, CDR2 SQIVND (reference sequence). The CDR3 is 13 amino acids. This chain's CDR3 is CASSTSTNEKLFF. In DNA form, the CDR3 reads TGTGCCAGTAGTACTTCAACTAATGAAAAACTGTTTTTT.

The chain joins TRBV19 to TRBJ2-2, with D hard to call. CDR3 length equals 13 residues. The V end lost 3 bases, the J end lost 4 bases, and 6 bases lay between the germline ends. CDR1 is LNHDA, CDR2 SQIVND, per germline (reference sequence). This chain's CDR3 is CASSMTGTGELFF. CDR3 sequence (DNA): TGTGCCAGTAGTATGACGGGCACCGGGGAGCTGTTTTTT.

The chain carries TRBV9 and TRBJ2-1; D gene uncertain. Germline CDR1 reads SGDLS; CDR2 reads YYNGEE. CDR3 length equals 15 residues. V lost 0 bases to trimming and J lost 0 bases, with 7 bases between them. The CDR3 region is CASSVEPSSYNEQFF. CDR3 nucleotides: TGTGCCAGCAGCGTAGAACCAAGCTCCTACAATGAGCAGTTCTTC.

This sequence joins TRBV6-1 and TRBJ1-3, with 9 bases identical to TRBD1. Germline CDR1 is MNHNS and CDR2 is SASEGT. V trimming: 4 bases; J trimming: 7 bases; junction bases outside the gene matches: 11. This CDR3 region has 16 residues. CDR3 bases: TGTGCCAGCAGTGCAAACCGGGACAGGGTTGTTAACACCATATATTTT. Translation: CASSANRDRVVNTIYF.

CDR3 sequence (DNA): TGCGCCAGCAGTGCCAGCGTGAACACTGAAGCTTTCTTT. Protein: CASSASVNTEAFF. This sequence joins TRBV10-1 and TRBJ1-1, with D uncertain. Germline-derived CDR1 and CDR2 are WNHNN and SYGVQD (reference sequence). This CDR3 is built from 13 residues. The V end was cut by 4 bases, the J end by 0 bases, with 6 bases between.

The chain couples TRBV28 to TRBJ1-4; the D gene is possibly TRBD1 (6 bases). Germline V lookup: CDR1 MDHEN, CDR2 SYDVKM. CDR3 size: 14 residues. V lost 5 bases and J 8 bases, leaving 15 bases between the germline ends. The CDR3 reads CASSLPGGGEKLFF. In DNA, the CDR3 is TGTGCCAGCAGTCTCCCCGGGGGCGGAGAAAAACTGTTTTTT.

The DNA for the CDR3 is TGCGCCAGCAGCTTAGGGACAGGATCCATGAACACTGAAGCTTTCTTT. Translating it yields CASSLGTGSMNTEAFF. The J gene is TRBJ1-1, the V gene TRBV5-1; 8 nucleotides match TRBD1. With 2 bases clipped from V and 0 bases from J, the junction kept 6 bases outside the gene matches. The CDR3 spans 16 residues. Per the germline V gene, CDR1 is SGHRS and CDR2 is YFSETQ.

The chain uses TRBV30 and TRBJ1-6; weak D call: TRBD1 (5 bases). Germline lookup yields CDR1 GTSNPN and CDR2 SVGIG (reference sequence). V lost 2 bases to trimming and J lost 10 bases, with 12 bases between them. This CDR3 has 13 amino acids. Here the CDR3 DNA reads TGTGCCTGGAGTTCCCCAGGGTTCTCACCCCTCCACTTT. It codes for CAWSSPGFSPLHF.

J is TRBJ1-2 and V is TRBV6-5; 9 nucleotides align to TRBD1. CDR3 length: 12 amino acids. Germline V gives CDR1 MNHEY, CDR2 SVGAGI. With 8 bases clipped from V and 7 bases from J, the junction kept 5 bases outside the gene matches. Here the CDR3 reads CASGTGISGYTF. DNA of the CDR3: TGTGCCAGCGGGACAGGGATCTCTGGCTACACCTTC.

The CDR3 loop reads CASSYHNSPLHF. The CDR3 DNA reads as TGTGCCAGCAGTTACCATAATTCACCCCTCCACTTT. The gene calls are TRBV6-2 or TRBV6-3 and TRBJ1-6; no clear D gene. The CDR3 runs 12 residues. Trimming removed 2 bases from V and 5 bases from J, with 1 base in between. Germline V gene lookup returns CDR1 MNHEY and CDR2 SVGEGT.

About this clone itself: The same CDR3 also results from other DNA sequences found in this sample. CDR3 coding DNA: TGTGCCAGCAGTGTGGCCACCGGGGAGCTGTTTTTT. Encoded protein: CASSVATGELFF. The rearrangement uses TRBV2 and TRBJ2-2, with D uncertain. V was trimmed by 4 bases and J by 4 bases, leaving 4 bases between them. The CDR3 has 12 amino acids. The germline V gene has CDR1 SNHLY and CDR2 FYNNEI. The whole variable domain, filled in from reference TRBV2 and TRBJ2-2, reads EPEVTQTPSHQVTQMGQEVILRCVPISNHLYFYWYRQILGQKVEFLVSFYNNEISEKSEIFDDQFSVERPDGSNFTLKIRSTKLEDSAMYFCASSVATGELFFGEGSRLTVL.

The J gene is TRBJ2-3, the V gene TRBV12-5, with D perhaps being TRBD1 or TRBD2 (5 bases each). There are 15 residues in the CDR3. The V end lost 6 bases, the J end lost 2 bases, and 15 bases lay between the germline ends. The germline V gene has CDR1 LGHNT and CDR2 FRNRAP. CDR3 nucleotide sequence: TGTGCTAGTGGCCCCCGGCAGGGAGCCACAGATACGCAGTATTTT. This sequence encodes CASGPRQGATDTQYF.